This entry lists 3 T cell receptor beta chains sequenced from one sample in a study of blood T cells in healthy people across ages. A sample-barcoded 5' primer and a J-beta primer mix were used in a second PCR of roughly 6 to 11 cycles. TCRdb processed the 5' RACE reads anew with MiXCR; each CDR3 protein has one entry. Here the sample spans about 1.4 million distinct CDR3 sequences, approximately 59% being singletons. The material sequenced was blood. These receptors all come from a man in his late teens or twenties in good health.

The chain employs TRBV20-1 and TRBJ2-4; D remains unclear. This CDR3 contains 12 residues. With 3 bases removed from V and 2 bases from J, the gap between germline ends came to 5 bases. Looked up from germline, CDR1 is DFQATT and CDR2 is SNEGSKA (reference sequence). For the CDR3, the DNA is TGCAGTGCTAGTGAGTCCAAAAACATTCAGTACTTC. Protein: CSASESKNIQYF.

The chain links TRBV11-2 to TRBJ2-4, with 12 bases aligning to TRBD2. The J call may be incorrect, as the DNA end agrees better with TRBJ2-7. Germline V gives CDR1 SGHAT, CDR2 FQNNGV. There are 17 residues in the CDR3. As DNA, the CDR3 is TGTGCCAGCAGCTGCGGACTAGCGGGACCGTTTGTATTCGAGCAGTACTTC. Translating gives CASSCGLAGPFVFEQYF.

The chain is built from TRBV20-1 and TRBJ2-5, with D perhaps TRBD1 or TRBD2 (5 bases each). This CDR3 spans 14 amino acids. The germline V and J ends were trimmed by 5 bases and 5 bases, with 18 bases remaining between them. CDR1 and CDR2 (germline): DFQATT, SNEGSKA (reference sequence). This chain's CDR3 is CSAHVDGASETQYF. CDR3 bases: TGCAGTGCTCACGTCGACGGGGCAAGCGAGACCCAGTACTTC.